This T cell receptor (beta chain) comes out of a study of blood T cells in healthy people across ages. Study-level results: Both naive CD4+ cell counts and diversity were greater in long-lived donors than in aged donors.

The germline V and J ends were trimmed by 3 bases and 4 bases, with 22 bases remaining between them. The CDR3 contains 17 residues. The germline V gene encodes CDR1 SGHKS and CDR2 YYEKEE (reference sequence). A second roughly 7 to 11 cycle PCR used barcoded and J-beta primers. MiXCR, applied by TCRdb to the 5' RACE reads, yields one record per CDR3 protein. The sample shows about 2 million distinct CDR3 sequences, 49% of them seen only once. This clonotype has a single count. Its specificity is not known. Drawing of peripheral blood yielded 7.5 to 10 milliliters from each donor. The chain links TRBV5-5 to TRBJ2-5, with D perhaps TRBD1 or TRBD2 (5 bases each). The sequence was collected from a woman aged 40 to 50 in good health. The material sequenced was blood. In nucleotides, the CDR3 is TGTGCCAGCAGCTCGATAAGCACGAGGGCAGGGCGAGAGACCCAGTACTTC. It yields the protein CASSSISTRAGRETQYF.